Reported below is one TCR beta chain. The antigen remains undetermined. The DNA ends 3 residues before the CDR3 does, and the rest of the CDR3 is filled in from the germline J gene. These data are taken from a study of T cells in women clearing cervical HPV infection. Study in general: Cases' blood sampling followed lesion detection by median around 23 weeks (90 to 200). Whole-study results and caveats: TRBV6-7 relative abundance averaged around 0.11% in cases and about 0.17% in controls.

Germline lookup yields CDR1 GTSNPN and CDR2 SVGIG (reference sequence). The CDR3 has 12 residues. Method: immunoSEQ multiplex PCR; TCRdb's copy keeps in-frame clones and lacks some. With some 40,000 clones in the sample, the ten largest clones hold 6.4%. MY09/MY11 PCR detected cervical HPV DNA; dot-blot assigned genotypes. Sequencing input: blood buffy coat. This sequence originates from a woman between 18 and 69 years old with a cervical HPV16 infection that either progressed to CIN3+ or cleared (not recorded which). The chain joins TRBV30 to TRBJ2-4; D gene unclear. The CDR3 here is CAWSRGNQPQYF. Incomplete CDR3 DNA: TGTGCCTGGAGTCGCGGCAATCAGCCT.